The clone carrying this T cell receptor beta chain showed up many times. Its antigen remains unknown. Because this beta chain is a stray read in a library intended to capture alpha chains, its abundance should not be given much weight. The sample is drawn from a study of spatial heterogeneity in lung cancer. General observations from the study: Tumors with more nonsynonymous mutations had more expanded intratumoral alpha and beta TCRs.

Indicated time point: sample taken at primary tumor resection. CDR1 is KGHSH and CDR2 is LQKENI in the germline V gene. CDR3 length: 15 residues. Trimming removed 3 bases from V and 4 bases from J; junction bases left unmatched: 5. TCRdb reprocessed the 5' RACE reads via MiXCR and lists one record per CDR3 protein. The sample carries around 18,000 distinct CDR3 sequences, 5.5% to 6.5% recorded once. The TCR was taken from a female donor with early-stage non-small cell lung cancer. The chain uses TRBV18 and TRBJ1-2, with 10 bases that match TRBD1. This material consisted of lung tumor tissue, taken at surgery. The CDR3 DNA is TGTGCCAGCTCACCGGCCGGACAGGGGGGCTATGGCTACACCTTC. Translated, it gives CASSPAGQGGYGYTF.